Shown below are 9 T cell receptor beta chains from a single sample sequenced in a study of T cells in Graves' hyperthyroidism and ophthalmopathy. The source material, RNA transcripts, was used to amplify TCR beta CDR3 regions. HTBI primers were used for first-round RT-PCR of the TCR CDR3. TCRdb called the multiplex PCR reads again in MiXCR, with one record for every CDR3 protein. This sample has under 700,000 distinct CDR3 sequences; more than 45% occur once, and the top ten carry roughly 8.2%. Sequencing was performed on peripheral blood or thyroid tissue (not recorded which). These receptors all come from a woman under 30 with Graves' hyperthyroidism.

The chain is built from TRBV5-1 and TRBJ1-5; D is uncertain. In germline, CDR1 is SGHRS, CDR2 YFSETQ. The ends were cut back, 5 bases at V and 3 bases at J, with 21 bases in the middle. The CDR3 contains 17 residues. The CDR3 region has the DNA TGCGCCAGCAGTGCGGTCCAACCAGGAGGAGTCAATCAGCCCCAGCATTTT. Translated, it gives CASSAVQPGGVNQPQHF. Full variable domain (rest looked up from reference TRBV5-1 and TRBJ1-5): KAGVTQTPRYLIKTRGQQVTLSCSPISGHRSVSWYQQTPGQGLQFLFEYFSETQRNKGNFPGRFSGRQFSNSRSEMNVSTLELGDSALYLCASSAVQPGGVNQPQHFGDGTRLSIL.

This clonotype was counted between two and nine times. CDR3 in DNA: TGTGCCAGCACCACTAGCGAATCCTACGAGCAGTACTTC. Encoded protein: CASTTSESYEQYF. This chain joins TRBV7-2 and TRBJ2-7, with 7 bases identical to TRBD2. With V trimmed by 7 bases and J by 1 base, 4 bases remained unmatched. This CDR3 region has 13 residues. Germline V gene data show CDR1 as SGHTA and CDR2 as FQGNSA.

The chain links TRBV7-8 to TRBJ2-3; 11 bases are a match to TRBD2. Germline V gene sequence: CDR1 SGHVS, CDR2 FQNEAQ. The V segment lost 6 bases and the J segment 4 bases; nucleotides outside the gene matches: 3. CDR3 length: 14 amino acids. CDR3 coding DNA: TGTGCCAGCAGACTAGCGGGAGTAGCAGATACGCAGTATTTT. It specifies CASRLAGVADTQYF. Drawing the rest from reference TRBV7-8 and TRBJ2-3, the complete variable domain is GAGVSQSPRYKVAKRGQDVALRCDPISGHVSLFWYQQALGQGPEFLTYFQNEAQLDKSGLPSDRFFAERPEGSVSTLKIQRTQQEDSAVYLCASRLAGVADTQYFGPGTRLTVL.

The chain is built from TRBV7-3 and TRBJ2-7; TRBD1 might be the D (6 bases). The germline CDR1 and CDR2 sequences are SGHTA and FQGTGA. V was cut by 5 bases and J by 2 bases, with 10 bases left in between. CDR3 size: 13 residues. CDR3 in amino acids: CASSPDSPYEQYF. The CDR3 coding sequence is TGTGCCAGCAGCCCGGACAGTCCCTACGAGCAGTACTTC.

This clonotype came up many times. The chain combines TRBV7-9 with TRBJ1-5, with D perhaps TRBD1 (6 bases). The CDR3 runs to 15 residues. CDR1 and CDR2 from the germline V gene are SEHNR and FQNEAQ (reference sequence). Trimming took 8 bases from V and 2 from J, leaving 16 bases between them. CDR3 amino acids: CASRPGASGNQPQHF. The CDR3 DNA is TGTGCCAGCCGCCCGGGGGCGTCGGGCAATCAGCCCCAGCATTTT.

The chain recombines TRBV6-5 with TRBJ1-1; no clear D. V was clipped by 0 bases and J by 5 bases, with 16 bases between them. Germline V gene data show CDR1 as MNHEY and CDR2 as SVGAGI. CDR3 length equals 16 residues. The CDR3 spells CASSYSTPRSGTEAFF. The CDR3 coding sequence is TGTGCCAGCAGTTACTCCACACCTCGATCGGGGACTGAAGCTTTCTTT.

V usage is TRBV7-2 and J usage is TRBJ1-1, with D maybe TRBD1 (6 bases). CDR1 SGHTA and CDR2 FQGNSA come from the germline V gene. The CDR3 totals 16 residues. With 3 bases removed from V and 1 base from J, the gap between germline ends came to 15 bases. CDR3 bases: TGTGCCAGCAGCTTTAAGGGGGGCGTGTGGAACACTGAAGCTTTCTTT. It specifies CASSFKGGVWNTEAFF. Using reference TRBV7-2 and TRBJ1-1 for the parts outside the CDR3, the full variable domain is GAGVSQSPSNKVTEKGKDVELRCDPISGHTALYWYRQSLGQGLEFLIYFQGNSAPDKSGLPSDRFSAERTGGSVSTLTIQRTQQEDSAVYLCASSFKGGVWNTEAFFGQGTRLTVV.

Written as DNA, the CDR3 is TGTGCCAGCAGTGGGACAGCGGCTGGAAACACCATATATTTT. It encodes CASSGTAAGNTIYF. The J gene is TRBJ1-3, the V gene TRBV2; D is perhaps TRBD1 (6 bases). V gave up 4 bases and J gave up 2 bases, with 9 bases separating them. This CDR3 comprises 14 residues. CDR1 is SNHLY, CDR2 FYNNEI, per germline.

The genes are TRBV7-2 and TRBJ1-1; possibly TRBD1 for D (6 bases). Deletions cut 2 bases from V and 5 bases from J, with 18 bases between. The CDR3 has 16 residues. Germline V gives CDR1 SGHTA, CDR2 FQGNSA. CDR3 sequence reads: CASSLSGGARGTEAFF. As DNA, the CDR3 is TGTGCCAGCAGCTTAAGCGGGGGGGCGCGGGGAACTGAAGCTTTCTTT.